This TCR beta chain came from a study of regulatory T cells in long-lasting Graves disease. Study conclusions and caveats: Favored usage of TRBV28, TRBJ1-2 and TRBJ2-5 was recorded in persistent disease. Peripheral blood was the sole material, not thyroid tissue. For persistent Graves' patients, TCR diversity was lower than for newly diagnosed ones.

V lost 6 bases to trimming and J lost 8 bases; unmatched junction nucleotides: 16. The CDR3 runs 16 residues. The time point was: persistent/refractory GD, antithyroid drugs over 5 years with positive TRAb. Researchers made the TCR library from RNA that was extracted from PBMCs. Both iRepertoire HTBI primers and Arm-PCR of CDR3 regions were used to build the TCR beta libraries. TCRdb analysed the multiplex PCR reads with MiXCR anew, one entry per CDR3 protein. The data show a few hundred thousand distinct CDR3 sequences, with roughly a quarter seen just once and approximately 25% held by the top ten. This clonotype was counted ten times or more. Antigen specificity is unknown.

The TCR sequence derives from a female donor with Graves disease. The V call is TRBV12-3 or TRBV12-4, the J call TRBJ2-4; 7 bases agree with TRBD1. The sample in question was peripheral blood mononuclear cells (PBMCs), obtained when the disease was refractory, from a patient treated with antithyroid drugs. In nucleotides, the CDR3 is TGTGCCAGCAGCAGACAGGGACGGTTACGGCAATACATTCAGTACTTC. This encodes CASSRQGRLRQYIQYF.